This TCR beta chain was observed in a study of OX40 agonist ivuxolimab in advanced cancers. Study details: Dose-escalation patients suffered from hepatocellular carcinoma, melanoma, renal cell or head and neck cancer.

Sequencing used immunoSEQ multiplex PCR; TCRdb keeps in-frame clones, though not all of them. Here the sample spans approximately 99,000 clones, roughly 94% being singletons. If patients had autoimmune disease history or systemic immunosuppression, they were excluded. The CDR3 runs 15 residues. V shed 5 bases and J shed 1 base, with 12 bases lying between them. Germline CDR1 is SGHTA and CDR2 is FQGNSA. The receptor was isolated from an adult with an advanced solid tumor such as melanoma, head and neck, liver or kidney cancer. The chain joins TRBV7-2 to TRBJ1-3; no clear D. The sequencing used CD4+ or CD8+ T cells sorted from blood, collected in a trial of the OX40 agonist ivuxolimab. CDR3 region: CASSARAASGNTIYF. CDR3 DNA sequence: TGTGCCAGCAGCGCCCGCGCGGCGTCTGGAAACACCATATATTTT.